This passage covers 2 T cell receptor beta chains from one sample sequenced in a study of blood T cell repertoires in COVID-19. Profiled with immunoSEQ multiplex PCR; TCRdb holds only in-frame clones, not every one. The sample lists some 300,000 clones; around nine tenths were seen once. The sequenced material came from PBMCs or T cells enriched from blood (not recorded which). All receptors come from a woman aged 40 to 49 who had recovered from COVID-19.

This clone has only a few counts. The chain carries TRBV5-1 and TRBJ2-4, with TRBD2 identical over 9 bases. The V segment lost 2 bases and the J segment 7 bases; nucleotides outside the gene matches: 16. CDR1 is SGHRS, CDR2 YFSETQ, per germline. CDR3 size: 18 residues. For the CDR3, the DNA is TGCGCCAGCAGCTTCATTCCGATAGCGGGAGAAGGGAGGAACATTCAGTACTTC. Its translation is CASSFIPIAGEGRNIQYF.

The V gene is TRBV4-3, the J gene TRBJ2-7, with TRBD1 identical over 9 bases. From germline, CDR1 is LGHNA and CDR2 YSLEER. Germline trimming cut 0 bases from V and 4 bases from J; bases unmatched to any gene: 4. The CDR3 is 15 residues long. The CDR3 protein is CASSQDPGTGYEQYF. The CDR3 DNA reads TGCGCCAGCAGCCAAGACCCCGGGACAGGGTACGAGCAGTACTTC.